This TCR beta chain was documented in a study of memory CD4+ T cells and cytomegalovirus serostatus. Single viable CD3+CD4+CD8-CD45RO+ cells were sorted as the memory CD4+ T cells. The CDR3 has 13 amino acids. The V gene lost 1 base and the J gene lost 3 bases, with 9 bases spanning the gap. Germline V gene data show CDR1 as GTSNPN and CDR2 as SVGIG (reference sequence). Using immunoSEQ multiplex PCR, the repertoire was profiled, and TCRdb retains in-frame clones only, with some absent. Of under 50,000 clones listed, about 73% are singletons. Sequencing was done on a sample of memory CD4+ T cells from blood. This TCR came from an adult in good health and CMV-seronegative. The chain recombines TRBV30 with TRBJ1-2; D is perhaps TRBD1 (5 bases). The CDR3 protein is CAWSAGLHYGYTF. The DNA for the CDR3 is TGTGCCTGGAGTGCAGGGTTGCACTATGGCTACACCTTC.